The following is a TCR beta chain sequence with its context. Its cognate antigen has yet to be identified. Per-base qualities were not stored, and no clone one base away is much larger. The CDR3 runs 14 residues from the cysteine to the phenylalanine. Kept here is only the CDR3 DNA, which spans 42 bases and is read in frame from base 1. CDR1 is given as SGHRS and CDR2 as YFSETQ, both from the germline V gene. Here V drops 4 bases and J drops 7 bases, and the junction holds 9 bases not matched to any gene. The immunoSEQ Assay, a bias-controlled multiplex PCR, was used to amplify TCRbeta CDR3 regions from genomic DNA. From the authors' description of their analysis: The number of nucleated cells in each sample was estimated from the amplification of reference gene primers within the assay. To quantify the absolute abundance of each unique TCRbeta CDR3 rearrangement, sequence reads were collapsed and filtered. For each sample, productive Simpson clonality was calculated as the square root of Simpson's diversity index over productive rearrangements. TCRdb re-hosts the immuneACCESS table, in-frame sequences only. Its copies lack some clones; in the studies checked, an unresolved V gene accounts for under half of them, and the cause for the rest is not known. D and trimming were read from the DNA, whereas the V and J calls and clone size are those reported in that table. The sample profile shows 200,000 to 250,000 clones; roughly 84% of them were found once. The top ten hold around 0.97% of the sample.

The collaborating institutions used their own protocols to collect whole blood in K2EDTA tubes. Collaborator samples were shipped for TCRbeta analysis as frozen whole blood, isolated PBMCs, or DNA extracted from either sample type. The data derive from a study of blood T cell repertoires in COVID-19 (dated by TCRdb to 2020 to 2021). Background on the whole study: The collaborator samples originated in the United States, Italy and Spain and spanned the acute and convalescent phases of COVID-19. The dataset comprised deeply sampled blood TCRbeta repertoires from subjects exposed to, actively infected with, or recovered from COVID-19. The material from the prospective study consisted of cDNA or gDNA derived from T cells, B-cell-depleted T cells, or PBMCs. The samples were drawn from the first 160 participants of the ongoing ImmuneRACE study and from roughly 1,300 subjects provided by 6 global collaborators. Where HLA class I and class II types were available, the types were taken from metadata supplied by the sample provider, not from assay-based typing. The repertoires were released in a freely available public database intended as a resource for research on the immune response to SARS-CoV-2. A de-identified subject ID, COVID-19 status, age in years and sex were almost always included in the sample metadata. The paper as a whole reports these results and caveats: How much clinical and demographic metadata was included differed by source and by participant, and the metadata was provided uncurated.

The sequencing input was peripheral blood. The TCR comes from a man aged 40-55 years with acute or convalescent COVID-19. The chain is made from TRBV5-1 and TRBJ1-2; 8 central bases correspond to TRBD1. The CDR3 in this case is CASSTGQGEGGYTF. The DNA is TGCGCCAGCAGCACCGGACAGGGCGAGGGTGGCTACACCTTC. Joined to the reference TRBV5-1 and TRBJ1-2 proteins, this CDR3 gives the full variable domain: KAGVTQTPRYLIKTRGQQVTLSCSPISGHRSVSWYQQTPGQGLQFLFEYFSETQRNKGNFPGRFSGRQFSNSRSEMNVSTLELGDSALYLCASSTGQGEGGYTFGSGTRLTVV.